These 30 T cell receptor beta chains originate from one sample sequenced in a study of human T cells and chemical hapten exposure. TCRdb re-derived calls from the RACE reads in MiXCR, one entry per CDR3 protein. The sample has 95,000 to 150,000 distinct CDR3 sequences; around an eighth are singletons. Time point indicated: pre-sensitization, week 0. Noted treatment: therapeutic diphenylcyclopropenone sensitization with weekly scalp DPC. The material sequenced was whole blood, taken in connection with sensitization to the hapten diphenylcyclopropenone (DPC). These receptors were taken from a woman younger than 35 with alopecia areata. Some clones in this sample may be carry-over from other donors' samples.

The rearrangement joins TRBV6-2 or TRBV6-3 to TRBJ1-2; no firm D call. Looked up from germline, CDR1 is MNHEY and CDR2 is SVGEGT. Trimming took 6 bases from V and 6 from J, leaving 8 bases between them. The CDR3 has 11 residues. CDR3 loop: CASRDGNGYTF. DNA of the CDR3: TGTGCCAGCAGGGACGGAAATGGCTACACCTTC.

This clonotype turned up a few times. V is TRBV19 and J is TRBJ2-7; 9 bases agree with TRBD1. V was clipped by 6 bases and J by 4 bases; unmatched bases: 4. The CDR3 runs 13 residues. Germline V lookup: CDR1 LNHDA, CDR2 SQIVND (reference sequence). The CDR3 loop is CASSLGTGYEQYF. The CDR3 coding sequence is TGTGCCAGTAGCCTCGGGACAGGGTACGAGCAGTACTTC.

This clonotype was seen at least ten times. This rearrangement joins TRBV7-6 to TRBJ1-4; D remains unclear. V lost 4 bases and J 3 bases, leaving 6 bases between the germline ends. Germline CDR1 SGHVS, CDR2 FNYEAQ. This CDR3 region has 13 residues. DNA of the CDR3: TGTGCCAGCAGCTCCCCCGCTAATGAAAAACTGTTTTTT. The encoded protein is CASSSPANEKLFF.

This clonotype came up a few times. The genes are TRBV10-3 and TRBJ1-2; 11 positions agree with TRBD1. The V gene's germline CDR1 is ENHRY and CDR2 SYGVKD. V trimming: 2 bases; J trimming: 8 bases; junction bases outside the gene matches: 13. CDR3 size: 17 residues. As DNA, the CDR3 is TGTGCCATCAGTGAGAGCCGGACAGGGGGCTCCTCGGTCGGCTACACCTTC. Amino acids: CAISESRTGGSSVGYTF.

This clonotype was seen a handful of times. This chain joins TRBV25-1 and TRBJ1-2, with D unresolved. The V end lost 7 bases, the J end lost 4 bases, and 7 bases lay between the germline ends. Germline CDR1 is MGHDK and CDR2 is SYGVNS. The CDR3 is 11 amino acids. The CDR3 DNA reads TGTGCCAGCAACAGAGGCTATGGCTACACCTTC. It codes for CASNRGYGYTF.

This clonotype appeared a few times. The CDR3 sequence: CASSARQGAYEQYF. CDR3 DNA: TGTGCCAGCAGTGCCCGACAGGGGGCCTACGAGCAGTACTTC. V and J are TRBV27 and TRBJ2-7, with TRBD1 matching over 9 bases. The germline CDR1 and CDR2 sequences are MNHEY and SMNVEV (reference sequence). Unmatched junction bases numbered 4, after V lost 5 bases and J lost 2 bases. The CDR3 runs 14 residues.

In this sample, this clonotype turned up once. V and J are TRBV4-3 and TRBJ1-1; D is perhaps TRBD1 (5 bases). The CDR3 covers 14 residues. CDR1 and CDR2 from the germline V gene are LGHNA and YSLEER. The V and J ends lost 2 bases and 0 bases respectively, with 7 bases between them. The CDR3 nucleotides are TGCGCCAGCAGCCAACAGGACATGAACACTGAAGCTTTCTTT. Its protein is CASSQQDMNTEAFF.

This clonotype turned up a few times. V gene TRBV27 combines with J gene TRBJ1-2; 8 bases are a match to TRBD1. The CDR3 covers 12 residues. The germline CDR1 and CDR2 sequences are MNHEY and SMNVEV (reference sequence). J gave up 8 bases and V 8 bases, and 7 bases lay outside the gene matches. Written as DNA, the CDR3 is TGTGCCAGCCGGCAGGGGGCAGGGGGCTACACCTTC. Its protein is CASRQGAGGYTF.

This clonotype was seen at least ten times. The chain links TRBV6-2 or TRBV6-3 to TRBJ2-7; D not resolved. Looked up from germline, CDR1 is MNHEY and CDR2 is SVGEGT. This CDR3 region has 12 residues. V was clipped by 5 bases and J by 13 bases, with 18 bases between them. The CDR3 reads CASSTADKKLYF. DNA of the CDR3: TGTGCCAGCAGTACCGCAGACAAGAAATTATACTTC.

This clonotype was found many times. The chain links TRBV6-2 or TRBV6-3 to TRBJ2-4; no reliable D call. The V gene's germline CDR1 is MNHEY and CDR2 SVGEGT. The V end was cut by 2 bases, the J end by 7 bases, with 15 bases between. The CDR3 is 15 amino acids. CDR3 amino acids: CASSYEWGLENIQYF. In nucleotides, the CDR3 is TGTGCCAGCAGTTACGAATGGGGTCTGGAGAACATTCAGTACTTC.

The sample holds many counts of this clonotype. V gene TRBV7-2 combines with J gene TRBJ1-6, with 9 bases identical to TRBD1. V lost 1 base, J lost 8 bases, and 6 bases stayed unmatched. This CDR3 comprises 16 residues. Germline-derived CDR1 and CDR2 are SGHTA and FQGNSA. The CDR3 loop reads CASSLGTGTGYSPLHF. The CDR3 region has the DNA TGTGCCAGCAGCTTAGGGACCGGGACAGGGTATTCACCCCTCCACTTT.

This clonotype has ten or more counts. The V call is TRBV16, the J call TRBJ1-2; the D gene is possibly TRBD1 (5 bases). The V gene's germline CDR1 is KGHSY and CDR2 FQNENV. Between the trimmed V and J ends, which lost 0 bases and 3 bases, there was a span of 20 bases. This CDR3 spans 18 amino acids. CDR3: CASSQSIIRRGEDYGYTF. The DNA of the CDR3 is TGTGCCAGCAGCCAATCTATCATTCGGAGGGGTGAAGACTATGGCTACACCTTC.

This clonotype came up a few times. The J gene is TRBJ1-1, the V gene TRBV6-2 or TRBV6-3, with TRBD1 matching over 7 bases. From germline, CDR1 is MNHEY and CDR2 SVGEGT. Trimming took 5 bases from V and 5 from J; bases not matched to a gene: 2. The CDR3 runs 12 residues. CDR3 bases: TGTGCCAGCAGTAAGACAGGGACTGAAGCTTTCTTT. The encoded protein is CASSKTGTEAFF.

The gene calls are TRBV9 and TRBJ1-2; D is perhaps TRBD1 (5 bases). The CDR3 has 11 amino acids. With 3 bases removed from V and 6 bases from J, the gap between germline ends came to 6 bases. Germline loops: CDR1 SGDLS, CDR2 YYNGEE. The CDR3 spells CASSDRNGYTF. The CDR3, as DNA: TGTGCCAGCAGCGACAGGAATGGCTACACCTTC. Looking up the rest from reference TRBV9 and TRBJ1-2 gives the full variable domain: DSGVTQTPKHLITATGQRVTLRCSPRSGDLSVYWYQQSLDQGLQFLIQYYNGEERAKGNILERFSAQQFPDLHSELNLSSLELGDSALYFCASSDRNGYTFGSGTRLTVV.

In this sample, this clonotype turned up many times. The chain combines TRBV11-3 with TRBJ2-2; D ambiguous. Trimming shortened V by 4 bases and J by 1 base, and 4 bases separated the two germline ends. The CDR3 length is 13 residues. CDR1 and CDR2 (germline): SGHNT, YENEEA. CDR3 DNA: TGTGCCAGCAGCTCTAGGAACACCGGGGAGCTGTTTTTT. This encodes CASSSRNTGELFF.

The chain employs TRBV20-1 and TRBJ1-1; D unresolved. V gave up 3 bases and J gave up 6 bases, with 14 bases separating them. The V gene's germline CDR1 is DFQATT and CDR2 SNEGSKA (reference sequence). The CDR3 is 13 amino acids. As DNA, the CDR3 is TGCAGTGCTAGTTATAGGGCGGACCCTGAAGCTTTCTTT. Residues: CSASYRADPEAFF.

This chain links TRBV11-2 with TRBJ2-2; D is perhaps TRBD1 (6 bases). Germline V CDR1 and CDR2: SGHAT, FQNNGV. The CDR3 extends over 17 amino acids. V was clipped by 4 bases and J by 0 bases, with 15 bases between them. The CDR3 loop reads CASSSLGTRTNTGELFF. The CDR3 nucleotides read TGTGCCAGCAGCTCACTTGGGACACGAACGAACACCGGGGAGCTGTTTTTT.

This clonotype has just a few counts. V usage is TRBV3-1 and J usage is TRBJ1-1; TRBD1 might be the D (5 bases). The V gene's germline CDR1 is LGHDT and CDR2 YNNKEL (reference sequence). CDR3 size: 13 residues. Trimming left V 3 bases short and J 0 bases short, with 5 bases between. CDR3 sequence reads: CASSQGVNTEAFF. CDR3 nucleotides: TGTGCCAGCAGCCAGGGGGTGAACACTGAAGCTTTCTTT.

There are many counts of this clonotype. V usage is TRBV4-1 and J usage is TRBJ2-7; 8 positions match TRBD1. Losses at the gene ends were 3 bases for V and 4 bases for J; bases not matched to a gene: 8. Germline V gene data show CDR1 as MGHRA and CDR2 as YSYEKL. The CDR3 covers 15 residues. CDR3 sequence: CASSQVTGGPYEQYF. CDR3 nucleotides: TGCGCCAGCAGCCAGGTCACAGGGGGACCTTACGAGCAGTACTTC.

This clonotype occurred a few times. V and J are TRBV18 and TRBJ2-3; either TRBD1 or TRBD2 may fit D (6 bases each). Germline assignment: CDR1 KGHSH and CDR2 LQKENI. V lost 2 bases and J lost 1, with 10 bases in between. This CDR3 spans 15 amino acids. As DNA, the CDR3 is TGTGCCAGCTCACCAGTCGGGGGCCGCACAGATACGCAGTATTTT. Amino acids: CASSPVGGRTDTQYF.

This clonotype was observed at least ten times. The chain carries TRBV27 and TRBJ1-2; TRBD1 might be the D (6 bases). The CDR3 has 21 amino acids. Germline-derived CDR1 and CDR2 are MNHEY and SMNVEV (reference sequence). V lost 3 bases and J 0 bases, leaving 29 bases between the germline ends. The CDR3 here is CASSFLTGRGNVGYSNYGYTF. CDR3 sequence (DNA): TGTGCCAGCAGTTTTCTTACGGGCAGGGGCAACGTAGGTTATTCTAACTATGGCTACACCTTC.

The chain has TRBV12-3 or TRBV12-4 and TRBJ2-1, with a tentative D call TRBD2 (6 bases). The CDR3 has 13 residues. Trimming shortened V by 7 bases and J by 9 bases, and 16 bases separated the two germline ends. In DNA, the CDR3 is TGTGCCAGCATCACAATACACGGGGGTGAGCAGTTCTTC. It yields the protein CASITIHGGEQFF.

This clonotype was recorded once. This sequence joins TRBV5-6 and TRBJ2-3; possibly TRBD2 for D (7 bases). Trimming cost V 3 bases and J 2 bases, with 16 bases left between them. There are 16 residues in the CDR3. Germline lookup yields CDR1 SGHDT and CDR2 YYEEEE. CDR3 nucleotide sequence: TGTGCCAGCAGCTCGGGGGGCCGGAAATTCACAGATACGCAGTATTTT. Translating gives CASSSGGRKFTDTQYF.

This clonotype was seen a handful of times. The CDR3, as DNA: TGCAGTGCCCCTCGGGGTTGGGTCTACGAGCAGTACTTC. Its protein product is CSAPRGWVYEQYF. The chain combines TRBV20-1 with TRBJ2-7; the D gene is possibly TRBD2 (5 bases). The germline V gene encodes CDR1 DFQATT and CDR2 SNEGSKA (reference sequence). This CDR3 contains 13 residues. Trimming shortened V by 6 bases and J by 3 bases, and 15 bases separated the two germline ends.

This clonotype appeared a few times. The J gene is TRBJ2-7, the V gene TRBV3-1; 9 nucleotides line up with TRBD1. Germline V lookup: CDR1 LGHDT, CDR2 YNNKEL (reference sequence). Losses at the gene ends were 4 bases for V and 3 bases for J; bases not matched to a gene: 4. This CDR3 is built from 14 residues. CDR3 protein: CASSRTGANYEQYF. CDR3 DNA sequence: TGTGCCAGCAGCCGGACAGGGGCGAACTACGAGCAGTACTTC.

There are a few counts of this clonotype. This chain uses TRBV29-1 with TRBJ2-5; D is perhaps TRBD1 or TRBD2 (5 bases each). The CDR3 has 12 amino acids. Germline values: CDR1 SQVTM, CDR2 ANQGSEA. V was clipped by 5 bases and J by 1 base, with 8 bases between them. CDR3 nucleotides: TGCAGCGTTAAGGGGACCCAAGAGACCCAGTACTTC. Encoded protein: CSVKGTQETQYF.

This clonotype has ten or more counts. The V call is TRBV11-2, the J call TRBJ2-2; D gene ambiguous. The CDR3 runs 17 residues. The V gene's germline CDR1 is SGHAT and CDR2 FQNNGV. V shed 3 bases and J shed 0 bases, with 14 bases lying between them. The CDR3 reads CASSFWAEGSNTGELFF. CDR3 coding DNA: TGTGCCAGCAGCTTCTGGGCAGAAGGCTCGAACACCGGGGAGCTGTTTTTT.

About this clonotype itself: Being one base from a much bigger clone, this may be a read error. The chain is built from TRBV5-1 and TRBJ1-1; D unclear. Germline V CDR1 and CDR2: SGHRS, YFSETQ. Trimming shortened V by 7 bases and J by 2 bases, and 12 bases separated the two germline ends. The CDR3 length is 13 residues. This CDR3 reads CASGENSNTEAFF. The CDR3 DNA follows: TGCGCCAGCGGCGAAAACAGTAACACTGAAGCTTTCTTT.

This clonotype was seen ten or more times. The gene calls are TRBV6-5 and TRBJ2-7; 9 nucleotides line up with TRBD1. J lost 0 bases, V lost 6 bases, and 6 bases had no gene match. CDR1 is MNHEY and CDR2 is SVGAGI in the germline V gene. This CDR3 is built from 15 residues. The CDR3 sequence: CASSRGTGSSYEQYF. In DNA form, the CDR3 reads TGTGCCAGCAGCCGCGGGACAGGGAGCTCCTACGAGCAGTACTTC.

This chain links TRBV12-3 or TRBV12-4 with TRBJ1-2, with a tentative D call TRBD1 (6 bases). This CDR3 has 16 amino acids. V lost 7 bases and J lost 6, with 24 bases in between. In nucleotides, the CDR3 is TGTGCCAGCACTCCAAAATACCCGGGACATAATAATGGCTACACCTTC. As protein: CASTPKYPGHNNGYTF.